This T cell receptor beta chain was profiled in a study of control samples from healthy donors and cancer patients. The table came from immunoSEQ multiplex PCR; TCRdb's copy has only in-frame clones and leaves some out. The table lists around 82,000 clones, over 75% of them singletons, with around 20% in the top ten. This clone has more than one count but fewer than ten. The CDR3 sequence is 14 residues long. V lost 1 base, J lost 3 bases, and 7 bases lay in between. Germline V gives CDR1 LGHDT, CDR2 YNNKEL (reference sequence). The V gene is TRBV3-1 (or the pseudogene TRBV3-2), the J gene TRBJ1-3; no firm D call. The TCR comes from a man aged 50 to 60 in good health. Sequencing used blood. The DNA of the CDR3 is TGTGCCAGCAGCCAAGGGACGGATGGAAACACCATATATTTT. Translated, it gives CASSQGTDGNTIYF.